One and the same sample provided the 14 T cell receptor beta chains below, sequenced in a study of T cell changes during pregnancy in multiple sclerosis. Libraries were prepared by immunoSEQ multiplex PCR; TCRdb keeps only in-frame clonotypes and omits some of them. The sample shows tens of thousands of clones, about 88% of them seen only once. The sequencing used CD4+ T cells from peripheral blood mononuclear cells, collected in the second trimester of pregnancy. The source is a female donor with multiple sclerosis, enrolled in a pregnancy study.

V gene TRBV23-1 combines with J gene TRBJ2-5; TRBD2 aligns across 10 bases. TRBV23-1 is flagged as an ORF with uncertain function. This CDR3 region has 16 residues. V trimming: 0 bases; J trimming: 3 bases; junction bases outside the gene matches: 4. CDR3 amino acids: CASSQSPLAGEETQYF. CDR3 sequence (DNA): TGCGCCAGCAGTCAATCGCCCCTAGCGGGGGAAGAGACCCAGTACTTC.

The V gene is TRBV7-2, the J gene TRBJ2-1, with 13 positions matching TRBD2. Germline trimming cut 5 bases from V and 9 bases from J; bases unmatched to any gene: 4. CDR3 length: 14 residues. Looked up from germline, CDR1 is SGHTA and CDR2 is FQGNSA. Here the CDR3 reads CASSGLAGAVEQFF. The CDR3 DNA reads TGTGCCAGCAGCGGACTAGCGGGAGCGGTTGAGCAGTTCTTC.

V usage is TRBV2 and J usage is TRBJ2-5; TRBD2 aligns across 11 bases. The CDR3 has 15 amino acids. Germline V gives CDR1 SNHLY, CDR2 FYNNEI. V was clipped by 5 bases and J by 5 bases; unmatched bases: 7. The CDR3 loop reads CASSNSGRAQETQYF. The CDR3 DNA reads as TGTGCCAGCAGTAATAGCGGGAGGGCCCAGGAGACCCAGTACTTC.

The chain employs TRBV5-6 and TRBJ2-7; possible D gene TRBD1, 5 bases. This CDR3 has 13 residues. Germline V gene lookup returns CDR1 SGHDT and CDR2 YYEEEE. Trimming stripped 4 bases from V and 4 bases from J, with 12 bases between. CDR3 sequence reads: CASSLDRMYEQYF. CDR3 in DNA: TGTGCCAGCAGCCTCGACAGAATGTACGAGCAGTACTTC. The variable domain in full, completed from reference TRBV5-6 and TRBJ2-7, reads DAGVTQSPTHLIKTRGQQVTLRCSPKSGHDTVSWYQQALGQGPQFIFQYYEEEERQRGNFPDRFSGHQFPNYSSELNVNALLLGDSALYLCASSLDRMYEQYFGPGTRLTVT.

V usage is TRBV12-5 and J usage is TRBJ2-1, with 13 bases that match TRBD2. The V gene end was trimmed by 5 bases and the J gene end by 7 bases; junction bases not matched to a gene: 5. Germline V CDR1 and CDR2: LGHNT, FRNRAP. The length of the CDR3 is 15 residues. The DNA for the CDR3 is TGTGCTAGTGGTCCTGGACTAGCGGGAGCGAATGAGCAGTTCTTC. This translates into CASGPGLAGANEQFF.

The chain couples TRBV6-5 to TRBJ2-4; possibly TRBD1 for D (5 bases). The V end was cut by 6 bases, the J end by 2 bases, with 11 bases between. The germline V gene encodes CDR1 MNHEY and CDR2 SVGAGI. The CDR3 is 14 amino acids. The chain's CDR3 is CASSSWGSKNIQYF. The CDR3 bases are TGTGCCAGCAGCTCCTGGGGCTCCAAAAACATTCAGTACTTC.

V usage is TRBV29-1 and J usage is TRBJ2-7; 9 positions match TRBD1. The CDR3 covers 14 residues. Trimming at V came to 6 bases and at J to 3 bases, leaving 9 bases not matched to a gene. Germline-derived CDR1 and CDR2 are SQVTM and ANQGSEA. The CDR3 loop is CSVVGETGGYEQYF. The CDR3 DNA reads TGCAGCGTGGTGGGGGAGACAGGGGGCTACGAGCAGTACTTC.

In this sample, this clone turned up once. For the CDR3, the DNA is TGTGCCAGCTCACTAGGACAGTCGGACACTGAAGCTTTCTTT. Translation gives CASSLGQSDTEAFF. V is TRBV18 and J is TRBJ1-1, with D perhaps matching TRBD1 (6 bases). V dropped 4 bases and J dropped 3 bases, with 12 bases sitting between them. CDR3 length: 14 amino acids. Germline CDR1 and CDR2: KGHSH and LQKENI. Full variable domain (rest looked up from reference TRBV18 and TRBJ1-1): NAGVMQNPRHLVRRRGQEARLRCSPMKGHSHVYWYRQLPEEGLKFMVYLQKENIIDESGMPKERFSAEFPKEGPSILRIQQVVRGDSAAYFCASSLGQSDTEAFFGQGTRLTVV.

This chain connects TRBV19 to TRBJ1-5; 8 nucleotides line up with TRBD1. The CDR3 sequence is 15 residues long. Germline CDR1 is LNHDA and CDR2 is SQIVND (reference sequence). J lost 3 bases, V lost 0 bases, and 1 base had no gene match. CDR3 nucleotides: TGTGCCAGTAGTATAGAGGGACAGGACAATCAGCCCCAGCATTTT. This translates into CASSIEGQDNQPQHF.

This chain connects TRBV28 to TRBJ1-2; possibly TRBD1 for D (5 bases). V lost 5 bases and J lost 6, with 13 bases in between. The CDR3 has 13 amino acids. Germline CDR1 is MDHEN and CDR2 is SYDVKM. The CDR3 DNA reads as TGTGCCAGCAGTAGCCGGTGGGGGGATGGCTACACCTTC. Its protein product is CASSSRWGDGYTF.

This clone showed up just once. The CDR3 region is CASSFFTDPTEAFF. CDR3 DNA: TGTGCCAGCAGTTTTTTTACAGATCCCACTGAAGCTTTCTTT. The chain carries TRBV28 and TRBJ1-1; no clear D. This CDR3 spans 14 amino acids. Trimming cost V 3 bases and J 4 bases, with 12 bases left between them. Germline CDR1 and CDR2: MDHEN and SYDVKM.

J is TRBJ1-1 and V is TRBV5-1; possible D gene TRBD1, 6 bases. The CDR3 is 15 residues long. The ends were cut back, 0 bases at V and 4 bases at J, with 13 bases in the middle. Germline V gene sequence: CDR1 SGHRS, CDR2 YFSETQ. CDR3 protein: CASSLAGARGTEAFF. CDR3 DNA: TGCGCCAGCAGCTTGGCAGGGGCCAGGGGCACTGAAGCTTTCTTT.

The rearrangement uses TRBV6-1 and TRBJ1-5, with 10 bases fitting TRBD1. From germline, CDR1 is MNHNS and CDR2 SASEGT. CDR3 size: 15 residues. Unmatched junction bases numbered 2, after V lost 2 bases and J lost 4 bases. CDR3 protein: CASSELGQGNQPQHF. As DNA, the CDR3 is TGTGCCAGCAGTGAATTGGGACAGGGGAATCAGCCCCAGCATTTT.

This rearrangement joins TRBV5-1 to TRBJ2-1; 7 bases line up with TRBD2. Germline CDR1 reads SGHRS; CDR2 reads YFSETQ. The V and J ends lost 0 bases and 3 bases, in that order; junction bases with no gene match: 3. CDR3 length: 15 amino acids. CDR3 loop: CASSLGGGGYNEQFF. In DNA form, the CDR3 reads TGCGCCAGCAGCTTGGGTGGCGGGGGCTACAATGAGCAGTTCTTC.